A single sample is the source of the 9 T cell receptor beta chains below, sequenced in a study of cytomegalovirus exposure and HLA in healthy donors. Using immunoSEQ multiplex PCR, the repertoire was profiled, and TCRdb retains in-frame clones only, with some absent. This table holds about 150,000 clones, approximately 90% found once. The specimen was PBMCs. The receptor set was obtained from a man aged 18 to 30 in good health and CMV-seronegative.

This clone was picked up one time. The gene calls are TRBV12-5 and TRBJ1-1, with D possibly matching TRBD1 (6 bases). Germline values: CDR1 LGHNT, CDR2 FRNRAP. The V and J ends lost 1 base and 5 bases respectively, with 8 bases between them. The CDR3 is 13 amino acids. CDR3 nucleotide sequence: TGTGCTAGTGGTTTGGGGGGGCGAACTGAAGCTTTCTTT. Amino acid sequence: CASGLGGRTEAFF.

This clone was seen a single time. The chain carries TRBV5-6 and TRBJ2-5; 14 nucleotides agree with TRBD2. Germline CDR1 SGHDT, CDR2 YYEEEE. Germline trimming cut 4 bases from V and 7 bases from J; bases unmatched to any gene: 9. The CDR3 sequence is 16 residues long. The chain's CDR3 is CASSLGTSGSWGTQYF. In nucleotides, the CDR3 is TGTGCCAGCAGCCTAGGGACTAGCGGGAGTTGGGGGACCCAGTACTTC.

The genes are TRBV28 and TRBJ2-3, with 8 bases identical to TRBD1. CDR3 length: 15 amino acids. J lost 4 bases, V lost 8 bases, and 11 bases had no gene match. The germline CDR1 and CDR2 sequences are MDHEN and SYDVKM. The CDR3 loop reads CASQDRDNYSDTQYF. The CDR3, as DNA: TGTGCCAGCCAGGACAGGGATAATTACTCAGATACGCAGTATTTT.

The chain carries TRBV6-5 and TRBJ1-5; no definite D call. The germline V gene encodes CDR1 MNHEY and CDR2 SVGAGI. The ends were cut back, 4 bases at V and 0 bases at J, with 4 bases in the middle. The CDR3 spans 13 residues. CDR3 sequence: CASSSLSNQPQHF. In nucleotides, the CDR3 is TGTGCCAGCAGTTCACTTAGCAATCAGCCCCAGCATTTT.

The CDR3 nucleotides are TGTGCCAGCAGTAATTCAGGCAATCAGCCCCAGCATTTT. The encoded protein is CASSNSGNQPQHF. V gene TRBV28 combines with J gene TRBJ1-5; D not resolved. Trimming cost V 5 bases and J 2 bases, with 7 bases left between them. This CDR3 contains 13 residues. The V gene's germline CDR1 is MDHEN and CDR2 SYDVKM.

The J gene is TRBJ1-5, the V gene TRBV14, with D unclear. The length of the CDR3 is 17 residues. Trimming shortened V by 1 base and J by 0 bases, and 13 bases separated the two germline ends. Germline V lookup: CDR1 SGHDN, CDR2 FVKESK. CDR3 in DNA: TGTGCCAGCAGCCAAGGGTCCACGGGGAATAGCAATCAGCCCCAGCATTTT. It yields the protein CASSQGSTGNSNQPQHF.

This clone was recorded only once. V usage is TRBV28 and J usage is TRBJ1-2, with TRBD1 matching over 9 bases. The CDR3 is 18 residues long. Looked up from germline, CDR1 is MDHEN and CDR2 is SYDVKM. The V gene end was trimmed by 2 bases and the J gene end by 4 bases; junction bases not matched to a gene: 14. CDR3 in DNA: TGTGCCAGCAGTTTAGGAGTGAGGACAGGGGTTCGGCCCTATGGCTACACCTTC. Its protein product is CASSLGVRTGVRPYGYTF.

The chain couples TRBV4-1 to TRBJ2-3; TRBD1 matches 9 bases. There are 15 residues in the CDR3. Per the germline V gene, CDR1 is MGHRA and CDR2 is YSYEKL. With 4 bases clipped from V and 3 bases from J, the junction kept 5 bases outside the gene matches. CDR3 sequence reads: CASSRSGTGTDTQYF. The CDR3 coding sequence is TGCGCCAGCAGCCGCTCCGGGACAGGGACAGATACGCAGTATTTT.

The chain combines TRBV7-8 with TRBJ1-1; D remains ambiguous. The V end lost 5 bases, the J end lost 5 bases, and 9 bases lay between the germline ends. Germline V gene data show CDR1 as SGHVS and CDR2 as FQNEAQ. The CDR3 loop spans 12 amino acids. CDR3 sequence (DNA): TGTGCCAGCAGCCCCCTATATACTGAAGCTTTCTTT. The encoded protein is CASSPLYTEAFF.